This T cell receptor beta chain was obtained from a study of hypomethylating agent response in myelodysplastic syndrome. Per the germline V gene, CDR1 is MNHEY and CDR2 is SVGAGI. The CDR3 runs 14 residues. Repertoires were generated with immunoSEQ multiplex PCR, while TCRdb's copy carries only in-frame clones and drops some. The sample gives about 10,000 clones, 83% of which show up once; 3% to 4% is in the top ten. Comment on this clone: The junction departs from germline at one end; a sequencing error may be responsible.

The source was bone marrow, collected before or after starting hypomethylating agent treatment for myelodysplastic syndrome (not recorded which). The gene calls are TRBV6-5 and TRBJ2-7; D may be TRBD1 (5 bases). The TCR originated in a human donor with myelodysplastic syndrome. CDR3 nucleotides: TGTGCCGGCAGGACCGACAGAAATTCCTACGAGCAGTACTTC. Residues: CAGRTDRNSYEQYF.